This T cell receptor beta chain emerged from a study of T cells in Graves' hyperthyroidism and ophthalmopathy. The study excluded patients with uncontrolled infection, other autoimmune disease, pregnancy or lactation. For the diagnoses, clinical symptoms, serum thyroxine and TRAb, thyroid ultrasound and orbital computed tomography were used. Overall study findings and caveats: Most thyroid clonotypes with frequency above 0.001 were detected in blood.

TCR beta CDR3 sequences were amplified from RNA transcripts. Carried out on the TCR CDR3, a first-round RT-PCR used the HTBI primer set. TCRdb re-called the multiplex PCR reads through MiXCR, storing one row per CDR3 protein. The profile shows a few hundred thousand distinct CDR3 sequences, about 17% of them singletons. This clonotype was detected many times. As yet, its antigen is unknown. The specimen sequenced was blood. This receptor was obtained from a woman aged 60-70 years with Graves' ophthalmopathy.

The DNA for the CDR3 is TGTGCCAGCAGCCTCCTGGCCGGGGCCGGAGAGACCCAGTACTTC. This sequence encodes CASSLLAGAGETQYF. The chain recombines TRBV11-2 with TRBJ2-5; D assignment may be TRBD1 or TRBD2 (5 bases each). The CDR3 is 15 amino acids. V lost 5 bases, J lost 4 bases, and 17 bases lay in between. Per germline, CDR1 SGHAT and CDR2 FQNNGV.